A single sample is the source of the 26 T cell receptor beta chains below, sequenced in a study of blood T cell repertoires in COVID-19. Repertoires were generated with immunoSEQ multiplex PCR, while TCRdb's copy carries only in-frame clones and drops some. The repertoire holds under 200,000 clones, 86% seen once, with around 9.9% in the top ten. Sequenced material: peripheral blood. These receptors were taken from a woman aged 55-70 years with COVID-19, enrolled during active disease.

This chain uses TRBV7-2 with TRBJ2-5, with 7 bases that match TRBD1. Germline CDR1 is SGHTA and CDR2 is FQGNSA. The CDR3 loop spans 15 amino acids. Losses at the gene ends were 5 bases for V and 4 bases for J; bases not matched to a gene: 10. CDR3 residues: CASSNNRGDRETQYF. For the CDR3, the DNA is TGTGCCAGCAGCAACAACAGGGGCGATAGAGAGACCCAGTACTTC.

The count of this clone is one. This chain joins TRBV5-1 and TRBJ2-1, with 7 bases lining up with TRBD2. The CDR3 loop spans 14 amino acids. V lost 7 bases, J lost 0 bases, and 4 bases stayed unmatched. Germline CDR1 is SGHRS and CDR2 is YFSETQ. Here the CDR3 DNA reads TGCGCCAGCGGGGGGGAGAGCTCCTACAATGAGCAGTTCTTC. It translates to CASGGESSYNEQFF.

This clone showed up just once. V gene TRBV5-4 combines with J gene TRBJ2-3; D is possibly TRBD1 (5 bases). The germline V and J ends were trimmed by 0 bases and 7 bases, with 9 bases remaining between them. Germline CDR1 is SGHNT and CDR2 is YYREEE (reference sequence). The CDR3 has 13 amino acids. The CDR3 here is CASSLVQGNTQYF. CDR3 DNA sequence: TGTGCCAGCAGCTTGGTGCAGGGAAATACGCAGTATTTT.

This sequence joins TRBV3-1 (or the pseudogene TRBV3-2) and TRBJ1-4; 8 bases map to TRBD1. Looked up from germline, CDR1 is LGHDT and CDR2 is YNNKEL (reference sequence). V dropped 4 bases and J dropped 5; count of bases not matched to a gene: 3. This CDR3 region has 14 residues. DNA for the CDR3: TGTGCCAGCAGCCCCAGGACAGGGAATGAAAAACTGTTTTTT. Its protein is CASSPRTGNEKLFF.

In DNA, the CDR3 is TGTGCCAGCAGCTTATACTACGACAACCGGGGTTCACCCCTCCACTTT. Translated: CASSLYYDNRGSPLHF. This chain uses TRBV5-5 with TRBJ1-6, with unresolved D. The CDR3 runs to 16 residues. Trimming took 2 bases from V and 9 from J, leaving 18 bases between them. Per germline, CDR1 SGHKS and CDR2 YYEKEE (reference sequence).

This clone is a singleton in its sample. The chain employs TRBV19 and TRBJ1-4; D perhaps matches TRBD1 (5 bases). Trimming left V 3 bases short and J 8 bases short, with 16 bases between. The germline CDR1 and CDR2 sequences are LNHDA and SQIVND (reference sequence). The CDR3 has 15 residues. CDR3 sequence reads: CASSIFQGKGEKLFF. CDR3 nucleotides: TGTGCCAGTAGTATCTTTCAGGGAAAGGGCGAAAAACTGTTTTTT. The full variable domain, in which reference TRBV19 and TRBJ1-4 provide the parts outside the CDR3, is DGGITQSPKYLFRKEGQNVTLSCEQNLNHDAMYWYRQDPGQGLRLIYYSQIVNDFQKGDIAEGYSVSREKKESFPLTVTSAQKNPTAFYLCASSIFQGKGEKLFFGSGTQLSVL.

The V and J genes are TRBV19 and TRBJ2-5; D perhaps matches TRBD2 (6 bases). The CDR3 loop spans 13 amino acids. Per the germline V gene, CDR1 is LNHDA and CDR2 is SQIVND (reference sequence). Deletions cut 10 bases from V and 5 bases from J, with 17 bases between. The CDR3 DNA reads as TGTGCCACCTCGGGACTCTCTCGGGAGACCCAGTACTTC. As protein: CATSGLSRETQYF.

The chain is built from TRBV11-2 and TRBJ2-5; weak D call: TRBD2 (8 bases). Germline-derived CDR1 and CDR2 are SGHAT and FQNNGV. This CDR3 spans 16 amino acids. V was shortened by 1 base and J by 4 bases, with 16 bases between the two germline ends. CDR3 DNA: TGTGCCAGCAGCTTAGGGGGACTAGGGGGCCCAGAGACCCAGTACTTC. Its protein product is CASSLGGLGGPETQYF. The full variable domain, rest sourced from reference TRBV11-2 and TRBJ2-5, is EAGVAQSPRYKIIEKRQSVAFWCNPISGHATLYWYQQILGQGPKLLIQFQNNGVVDDSQLPKDRFSAERLKGVDSTLKIQPAKLEDSAVYLCASSLGGLGGPETQYFGPGTRLLVL.

The chain recombines TRBV19 with TRBJ2-3; 9 bases align to TRBD1. With V trimmed by 1 base and J by 2 bases, 1 base remained unmatched. The CDR3 has 15 amino acids. The germline CDR1 and CDR2 sequences are LNHDA and SQIVND (reference sequence). The DNA for the CDR3 is TGTGCCAGTAGTATAGGGACAGGGGACACAGATACGCAGTATTTT. Its protein product is CASSIGTGDTDTQYF.

V usage is TRBV4-1 and J usage is TRBJ1-1, with D uncertain. Trimming pared 4 bases from V and 1 base from J, leaving 10 bases between. The CDR3 length is 14 residues. CDR1 is MGHRA and CDR2 is YSYEKL in the germline V gene. CDR3 sequence (DNA): TGCGCCAGCAGCCGCCTTAGAGGGAACACTGAAGCTTTCTTT. The encoded protein is CASSRLRGNTEAFF.

J is TRBJ1-6 and V is TRBV11-2; 7 nucleotides line up with TRBD1. Germline V gene lookup returns CDR1 SGHAT and CDR2 FQNNGV. With 3 bases clipped from V and 10 bases from J, the junction kept 9 bases outside the gene matches. The CDR3 spans 15 residues. CDR3 sequence (DNA): TGTGCCAGCAGCTTGATAGGGACAGTCATATCACCCCTCCACTTT. Protein product: CASSLIGTVISPLHF.

J is TRBJ2-2 and V is TRBV7-6; maybe TRBD1 (5 bases). V shed 3 bases and J shed 1 base, with 15 bases lying between them. The length of the CDR3 is 17 residues. Germline-derived CDR1 and CDR2 are SGHVS and FNYEAQ. In nucleotides, the CDR3 is TGTGCCAGCAGCTTTCCACAGGCAGCACTGAACACCGGGGAGCTGTTTTTT. It encodes CASSFPQAALNTGELFF. Drawing the rest from reference TRBV7-6 and TRBJ2-2, the complete variable domain is GAGVSQSPRYKVTKRGQDVALRCDPISGHVSLYWYRQALGQGPEFLTYFNYEAQQDKSGLPNDRFSAERPEGSISTLTIQRTEQRDSAMYRCASSFPQAALNTGELFFGEGSRLTVL.

This chain links TRBV30 with TRBJ1-2; D gene ambiguous. The length of the CDR3 is 14 residues. In germline, CDR1 is GTSNPN, CDR2 SVGIG (reference sequence). V lost 2 bases and J lost 2, with 12 bases in between. CDR3 DNA sequence: TGTGCCTGGAGTTCCGGGAAAACCAACTATGGCTACACCTTC. Protein sequence: CAWSSGKTNYGYTF.

V and J are TRBV24-1 and TRBJ2-3, with D maybe TRBD1 (5 bases). CDR3 length: 12 residues. CDR1 and CDR2 (germline): KGHDR, SFDVKD. Trimming pared 5 bases from V and 4 bases from J, leaving 6 bases between. The CDR3 DNA sequence: TGTGCCACCAGTGTGGGGCCAGATACGCAGTATTTT. Translating it yields CATSVGPDTQYF.

The chain employs TRBV5-1 and TRBJ2-1, with 13 nucleotides matching TRBD2. Looked up from germline, CDR1 is SGHRS and CDR2 is YFSETQ. The CDR3 has 16 amino acids. Trimming at V came to 2 bases and at J to 9 bases, leaving 8 bases not matched to a gene. CDR3 sequence: CASSFSGTSGIGEQFF. CDR3 sequence (DNA): TGCGCCAGCAGCTTCTCCGGGACTAGCGGGATCGGTGAGCAGTTCTTC.

V and J are TRBV6-5 and TRBJ1-1; the D is unclear. The germline V gene encodes CDR1 MNHEY and CDR2 SVGAGI. This CDR3 spans 13 amino acids. V lost 10 bases and J 1 base, leaving 13 bases between the germline ends. CDR3 loop: CAIQETTNTEAFF. CDR3 nucleotide sequence: TGTGCCATCCAAGAGACTACGAACACTGAAGCTTTCTTT.

This chain uses TRBV10-3 with TRBJ1-4, with TRBD1 matching 7 bases. The CDR3 spans 15 residues. Germline-derived CDR1 and CDR2 are ENHRY and SYGVKD. V shed 4 bases and J 6 bases; nucleotides not matched to a gene: 8. CDR3 amino acids: CAISARQGIDEKLFF. CDR3 sequence (DNA): TGTGCCATCAGTGCCCGACAGGGCATAGATGAAAAACTGTTTTTT.

This rearrangement joins TRBV7-9 to TRBJ2-7; D is perhaps TRBD1 (6 bases). V lost 0 bases, J lost 0 bases, and 12 bases lay in between. The CDR3 length is 16 residues. CDR1 and CDR2 (germline): SEHNR, FQNEAQ (reference sequence). Written as DNA, the CDR3 is TGTGCCAGCAGCTTAGCGAGTACAGGGAGCTCCTACGAGCAGTACTTC. It is translated as CASSLASTGSSYEQYF. Complete variable domain (other parts from reference TRBV7-9 and TRBJ2-7): DTGVSQNPRHKITKRGQNVTFRCDPISEHNRLYWYRQTLGQGPEFLTYFQNEAQLEKSRLLSDRFSAERPKGSFSTLEIQRTEQGDSAMYLCASSLASTGSSYEQYFGPGTRLTVT.

This sequence joins TRBV6-5 and TRBJ1-1; no definite D call. This CDR3 region has 15 residues. Germline assignment: CDR1 MNHEY and CDR2 SVGAGI. V dropped 5 bases and J dropped 4 bases, with 17 bases sitting between them. The CDR3 DNA reads as TGTGCCAGCAGTCAGGCCGTTCCGGTGGGCACTGAAGCTTTCTTT. Its protein product is CASSQAVPVGTEAFF.

This clone was seen only once. The rearrangement uses TRBV19 and TRBJ1-2; the match to TRBD1 covers 7 bases. This CDR3 has 16 residues. CDR1 is LNHDA and CDR2 is SQIVND in the germline V gene (reference sequence). With V trimmed by 10 bases and J by 1 base, 15 bases remained unmatched. The CDR3 spells CATFHTPGQNNYGYTF. For the CDR3, the DNA is TGTGCCACCTTCCACACTCCGGGACAGAATAACTATGGCTACACCTTC.

The count of this clone is one. V and J are TRBV6-5 and TRBJ2-5; tentative D call: TRBD2 (5 bases). Per the germline V gene, CDR1 is MNHEY and CDR2 is SVGAGI. Trimming took 6 bases from V and 5 from J, leaving 10 bases between them. The CDR3 extends over 12 amino acids. The CDR3 loop reads CASRTSGETQYF. The CDR3 DNA is TGTGCCAGCAGGACCTCGGGGGAGACCCAGTACTTC.

This rearrangement joins TRBV14 to TRBJ2-3, with 11 bases identical to TRBD2. Trimming removed 4 bases from V and 4 bases from J; junction bases left unmatched: 7. The CDR3 sequence is 16 residues long. Germline V gives CDR1 SGHDN, CDR2 FVKESK. CDR3 sequence reads: CASSPLAGGPSDTQYF. The CDR3 DNA sequence: TGTGCCAGCAGCCCTTTAGCGGGGGGGCCCTCAGATACGCAGTATTTT.

This rearrangement joins TRBV24-1 to TRBJ2-7, with 12 positions matching TRBD2. CDR1 and CDR2 (germline): KGHDR, SFDVKD. The CDR3 is 17 amino acids. The trim removed 2 bases at V and 2 bases at J, leaving 6 bases unmatched. This CDR3 is CATSDSRTSGVAYEQYF. The CDR3 DNA sequence: TGTGCCACCAGTGATTCCAGGACTAGCGGGGTGGCCTACGAGCAGTACTTC.

This chain joins TRBV11-3 and TRBJ1-4, with 7 bases lining up with TRBD1. Germline V gene sequence: CDR1 SGHNT, CDR2 YENEEA. There are 14 residues in the CDR3. V lost 4 bases to trimming and J lost 8 bases; unmatched junction nucleotides: 7. In nucleotides, the CDR3 is TGTGCCAGCAGCTCGGGACAGCGGAGGGAAAAACTGTTTTTT. Amino acid sequence: CASSSGQRREKLFF.

This clone has only one observation. The V call is TRBV7-9, the J call TRBJ1-1; D is uncertain. V lost 5 bases and J 1 base, leaving 14 bases between the germline ends. Per the germline V gene, CDR1 is SEHNR and CDR2 is FQNEAQ (reference sequence). The CDR3 covers 15 residues. This CDR3 is CASSPHSTANTEAFF. CDR3 nucleotides: TGTGCCAGCAGCCCCCACTCGACTGCGAACACTGAAGCTTTCTTT. Using reference TRBV7-9 and TRBJ1-1 for the parts outside the CDR3, the full variable domain is DTGVSQNPRHKITKRGQNVTFRCDPISEHNRLYWYRQTLGQGPEFLTYFQNEAQLEKSRLLSDRFSAERPKGSFSTLEIQRTEQGDSAMYLCASSPHSTANTEAFFGQGTRLTVV.

This clone came up a few times. This chain connects TRBV6-5 to TRBJ2-1; D is ambiguous. The CDR3 runs to 14 residues. Trimming left V 6 bases short and J 4 bases short, with 13 bases between. Germline CDR1 MNHEY, CDR2 SVGAGI. Written as DNA, the CDR3 is TGTGCCAGCAGCCCCCTTTGGCCTTACAATGAGCAGTTCTTC. Translated: CASSPLWPYNEQFF.